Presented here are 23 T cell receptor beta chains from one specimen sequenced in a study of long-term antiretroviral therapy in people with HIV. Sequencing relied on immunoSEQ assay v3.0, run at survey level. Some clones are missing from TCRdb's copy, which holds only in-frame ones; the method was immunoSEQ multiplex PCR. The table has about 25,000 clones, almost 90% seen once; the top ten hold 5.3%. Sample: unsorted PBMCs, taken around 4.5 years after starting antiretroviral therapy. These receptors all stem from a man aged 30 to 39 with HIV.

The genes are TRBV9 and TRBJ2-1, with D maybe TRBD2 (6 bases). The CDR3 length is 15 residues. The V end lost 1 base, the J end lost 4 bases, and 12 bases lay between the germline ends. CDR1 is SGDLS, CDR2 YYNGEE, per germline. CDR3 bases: TGTGCCAGCAGCGTATGGTCTAGCGAATACAATGAGCAGTTCTTC. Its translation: CASSVWSSEYNEQFF.

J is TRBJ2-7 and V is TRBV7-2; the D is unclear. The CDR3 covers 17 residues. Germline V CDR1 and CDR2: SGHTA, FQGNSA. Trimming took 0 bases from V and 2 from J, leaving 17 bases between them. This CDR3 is CASSLASTAGPPYEQYF. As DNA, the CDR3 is TGTGCCAGCAGCTTAGCGTCTACAGCCGGGCCACCCTACGAGCAGTACTTC.

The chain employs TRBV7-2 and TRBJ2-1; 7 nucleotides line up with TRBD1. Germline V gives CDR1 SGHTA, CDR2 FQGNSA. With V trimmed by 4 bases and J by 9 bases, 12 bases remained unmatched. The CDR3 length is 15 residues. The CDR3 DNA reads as TGTGCCAGCAGCTGGACACCCGTACAGGGGAGTGAGCAGTTCTTC. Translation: CASSWTPVQGSEQFF.

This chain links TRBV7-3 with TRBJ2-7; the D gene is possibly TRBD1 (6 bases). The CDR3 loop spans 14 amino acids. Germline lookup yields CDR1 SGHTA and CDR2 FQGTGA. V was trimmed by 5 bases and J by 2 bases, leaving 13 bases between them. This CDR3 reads CASSRDAGAYEQYF. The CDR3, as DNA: TGTGCCAGCAGCAGAGATGCAGGGGCCTACGAGCAGTACTTC.

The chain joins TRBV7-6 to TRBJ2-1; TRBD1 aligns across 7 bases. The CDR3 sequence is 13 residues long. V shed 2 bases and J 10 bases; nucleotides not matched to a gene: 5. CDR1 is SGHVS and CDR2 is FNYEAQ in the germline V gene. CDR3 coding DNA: TGTGCCAGCAGCTTAAACAGGGGCCGGGAGCAGTTCTTC. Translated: CASSLNRGREQFF.

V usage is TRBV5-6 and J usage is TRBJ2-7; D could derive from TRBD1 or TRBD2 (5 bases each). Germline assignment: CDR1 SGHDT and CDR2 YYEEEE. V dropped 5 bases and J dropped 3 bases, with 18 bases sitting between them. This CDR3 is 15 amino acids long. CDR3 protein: CASSRGPSVGYEQYF. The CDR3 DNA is TGTGCCAGCAGTCGGGGCCCTAGTGTAGGCTACGAGCAGTACTTC. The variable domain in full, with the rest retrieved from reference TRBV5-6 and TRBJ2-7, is DAGVTQSPTHLIKTRGQQVTLRCSPKSGHDTVSWYQQALGQGPQFIFQYYEEEERQRGNFPDRFSGHQFPNYSSELNVNALLLGDSALYLCASSRGPSVGYEQYFGPGTRLTVT.

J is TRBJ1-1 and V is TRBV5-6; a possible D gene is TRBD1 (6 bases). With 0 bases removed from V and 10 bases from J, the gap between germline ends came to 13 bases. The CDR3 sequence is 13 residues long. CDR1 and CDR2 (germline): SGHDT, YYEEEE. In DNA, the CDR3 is TGTGCCAGCAGCTTGGGGTCAGGGGTAAGAGCTTTCTTT. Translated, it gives CASSLGSGVRAFF.

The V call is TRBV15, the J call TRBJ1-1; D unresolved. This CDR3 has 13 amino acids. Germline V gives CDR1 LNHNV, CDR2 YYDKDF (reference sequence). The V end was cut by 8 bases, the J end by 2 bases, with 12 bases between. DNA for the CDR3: TGTGCCACCGCGGCACTCGTCAACACTGAAGCTTTCTTT. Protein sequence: CATAALVNTEAFF.

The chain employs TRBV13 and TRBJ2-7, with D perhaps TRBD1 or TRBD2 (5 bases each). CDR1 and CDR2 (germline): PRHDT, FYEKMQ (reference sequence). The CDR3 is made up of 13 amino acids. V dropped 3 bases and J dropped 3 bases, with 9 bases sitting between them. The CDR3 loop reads CASSLGRDYEQYF. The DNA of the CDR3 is TGTGCCAGCAGCTTGGGACGTGACTACGAGCAGTACTTC.

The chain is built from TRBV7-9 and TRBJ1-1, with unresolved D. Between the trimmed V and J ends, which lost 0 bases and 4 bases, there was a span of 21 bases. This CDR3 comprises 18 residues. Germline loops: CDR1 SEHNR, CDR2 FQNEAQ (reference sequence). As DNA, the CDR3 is TGTGCCAGCAGCTTAGCCCAATGGGAGTCACTGGTTGGCACTGAAGCTTTCTTT. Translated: CASSLAQWESLVGTEAFF.

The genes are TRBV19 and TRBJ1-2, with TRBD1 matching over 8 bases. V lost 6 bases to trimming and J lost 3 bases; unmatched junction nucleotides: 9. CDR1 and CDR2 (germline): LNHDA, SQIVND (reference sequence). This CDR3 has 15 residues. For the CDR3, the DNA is TGTGCCAGTAGCAGGACAGGGAACCCCTACTATGGCTACACCTTC. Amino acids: CASSRTGNPYYGYTF.

CDR3 bases: TGTGCCAGTAGTAAGGCCCCTCTAGCCCGCGTCGCAGGGGGAAAAAACATTCAGTACTTC. Its protein is CASSKAPLARVAGGKNIQYF. The chain couples TRBV19 to TRBJ2-4; 7 bases are a match to TRBD1. CDR3 size: 20 residues. The V gene end was trimmed by 4 bases and the J gene end by 4 bases; junction bases not matched to a gene: 22. Germline loops: CDR1 LNHDA, CDR2 SQIVND (reference sequence).

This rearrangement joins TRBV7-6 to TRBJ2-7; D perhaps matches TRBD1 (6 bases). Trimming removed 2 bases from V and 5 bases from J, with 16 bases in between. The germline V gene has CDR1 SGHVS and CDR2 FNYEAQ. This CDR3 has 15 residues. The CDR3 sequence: CASSLLQGRVDEQYF. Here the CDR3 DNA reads TGTGCCAGCAGCTTACTTCAGGGGAGAGTCGACGAGCAGTACTTC.

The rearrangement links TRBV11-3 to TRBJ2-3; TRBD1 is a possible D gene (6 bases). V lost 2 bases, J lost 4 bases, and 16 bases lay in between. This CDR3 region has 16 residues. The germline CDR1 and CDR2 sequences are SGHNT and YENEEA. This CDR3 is CASSLNRAFGADTQYF. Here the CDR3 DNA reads TGTGCCAGCAGCTTAAACAGGGCCTTTGGGGCAGATACGCAGTATTTT. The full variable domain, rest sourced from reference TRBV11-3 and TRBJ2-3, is EAGVVQSPRYKIIEKKQPVAFWCNPISGHNTLYWYLQNLGQGPELLIRYENEEAVDDSQLPKDRFSAERLKGVDSTLKIQPAELGDSAVYLCASSLNRAFGADTQYFGPGTRLTVL.

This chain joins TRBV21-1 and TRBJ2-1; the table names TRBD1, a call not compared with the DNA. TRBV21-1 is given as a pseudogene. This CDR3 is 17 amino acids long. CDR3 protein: CASSRPTGSSSYNEQFF. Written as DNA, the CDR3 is TGTGCCAGCAGCCGACCGACAGGTTCCAGCTCCTACAATGAGCAGTTCTTC.

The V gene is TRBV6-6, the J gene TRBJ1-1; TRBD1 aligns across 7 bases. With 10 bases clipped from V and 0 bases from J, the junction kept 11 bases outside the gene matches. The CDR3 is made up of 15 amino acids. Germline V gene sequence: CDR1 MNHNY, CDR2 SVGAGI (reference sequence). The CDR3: CATATPTGLNTEAFF. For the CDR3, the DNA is TGTGCCACCGCGACCCCGACAGGGTTGAACACTGAAGCTTTCTTT.

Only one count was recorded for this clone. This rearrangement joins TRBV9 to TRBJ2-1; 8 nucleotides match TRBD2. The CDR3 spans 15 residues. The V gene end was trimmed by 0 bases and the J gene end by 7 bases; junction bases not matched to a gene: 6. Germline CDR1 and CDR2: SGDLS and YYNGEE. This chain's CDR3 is CASSVEASGSNEQFF. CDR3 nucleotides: TGTGCCAGCAGCGTAGAGGCTAGCGGGTCGAATGAGCAGTTCTTC.

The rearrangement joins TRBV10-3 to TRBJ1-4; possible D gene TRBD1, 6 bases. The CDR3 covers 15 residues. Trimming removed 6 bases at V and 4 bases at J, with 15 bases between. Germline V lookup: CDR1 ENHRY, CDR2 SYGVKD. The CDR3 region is CAISARGDNNEKLFF. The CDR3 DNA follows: TGTGCCATCAGCGCAAGAGGGGACAATAATGAAAAACTGTTTTTT.

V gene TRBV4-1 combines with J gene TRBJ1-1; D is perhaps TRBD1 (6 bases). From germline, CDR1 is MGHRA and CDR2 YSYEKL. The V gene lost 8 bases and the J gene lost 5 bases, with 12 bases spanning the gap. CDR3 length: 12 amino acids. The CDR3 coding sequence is TGCGCCAGCGGGTACAGGGTTACTGAAGCTTTCTTT. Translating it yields CASGYRVTEAFF.

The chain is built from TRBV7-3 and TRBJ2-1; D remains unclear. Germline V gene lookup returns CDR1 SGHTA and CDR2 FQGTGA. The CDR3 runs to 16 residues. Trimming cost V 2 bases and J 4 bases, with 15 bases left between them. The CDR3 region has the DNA TGTGCCAGCAGCTTATCCCCCGCCATCGAATACAATGAGCAGTTCTTC. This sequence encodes CASSLSPAIEYNEQFF.

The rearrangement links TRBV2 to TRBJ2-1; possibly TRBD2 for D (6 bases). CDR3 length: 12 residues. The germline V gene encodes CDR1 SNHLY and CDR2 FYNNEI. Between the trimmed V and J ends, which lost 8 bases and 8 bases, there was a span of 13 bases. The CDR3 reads CASGIGGDEQFF. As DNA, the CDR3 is TGTGCCAGCGGGATCGGCGGGGATGAGCAGTTCTTC.

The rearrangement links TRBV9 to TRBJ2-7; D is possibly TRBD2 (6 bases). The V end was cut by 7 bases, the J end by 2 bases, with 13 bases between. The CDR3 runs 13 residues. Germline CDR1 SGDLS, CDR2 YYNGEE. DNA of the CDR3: TGTGCCAGCTCGCGGGGCGGTACCTACGAGCAGTACTTC. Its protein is CASSRGGTYEQYF.

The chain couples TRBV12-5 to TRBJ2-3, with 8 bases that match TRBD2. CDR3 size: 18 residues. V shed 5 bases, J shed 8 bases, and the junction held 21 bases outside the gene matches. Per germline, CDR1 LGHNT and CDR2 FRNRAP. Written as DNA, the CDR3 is TGTGCTAGTGGTCTCGAGCTTTGGCGGGGGGACGGGAGGAGTACGCAGTATTTT. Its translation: CASGLELWRGDGRSTQYF.